This T cell receptor (beta chain) was profiled in a study of glioma-infiltrating T cells after dendritic cell vaccination. Turning to the study itself: Autologous tumor lysate-pulsed dendritic cell vaccination was given between the early 2000s and the early 2010s.

The CDR3 has 13 residues. CDR1 is SGHDT and CDR2 is YYEEEE in the germline V gene. V lost 5 bases, J lost 1 base, and 2 bases stayed unmatched. Profiled with immunoSEQ multiplex PCR; TCRdb holds only in-frame clones, not every one. The data show tens of thousands of clones, over 75% seen once. Selection required adequate fresh-frozen tumor tissue plus more than two years' survival data. The rearrangement links TRBV5-6 to TRBJ1-2, with TRBD1 identical over 7 bases. The input for sequencing was blood, taken before dendritic cell vaccination. The clonotype comes from a human donor with glioblastoma. The CDR3 loop is CASRRQGNYGYTF. DNA for the CDR3: TGTGCCAGCAGGCGACAGGGTAACTATGGCTACACCTTC.